In this sample, the clone carrying this TCR beta chain turned up a few times. These data originate in a study of blood T cell repertoires in COVID-19. Trimming pared 0 bases from V and 3 bases from J, leaving 10 bases between. Germline V lookup: CDR1 SGHNT, CDR2 YYREEE (reference sequence). The CDR3 has 14 amino acids. Followed over time, Seattle patients had been enrolled while infection was active. Original methodology: Scientists estimated how many nucleated cells there were by amplifying reference gene primers. Generated by immunoSEQ multiplex PCR, the TCRdb table keeps only in-frame clones and is missing some. V and J calls plus clone size are reproduced from that table; the DNA served to infer D and trimming. This table holds approximately 480,000 clones, nearly 90% found once.

The source is a man between 18 and 35 years old with COVID-19, enrolled during active disease. This rearrangement joins TRBV5-4 to TRBJ2-7, with D possibly matching TRBD1 (5 bases). Sample: peripheral blood. CDR3: CASSLEQGRYEQYF. In DNA form, the CDR3 reads TGTGCCAGCAGCTTGGAGCAGGGCCGCTACGAGCAGTACTTC.